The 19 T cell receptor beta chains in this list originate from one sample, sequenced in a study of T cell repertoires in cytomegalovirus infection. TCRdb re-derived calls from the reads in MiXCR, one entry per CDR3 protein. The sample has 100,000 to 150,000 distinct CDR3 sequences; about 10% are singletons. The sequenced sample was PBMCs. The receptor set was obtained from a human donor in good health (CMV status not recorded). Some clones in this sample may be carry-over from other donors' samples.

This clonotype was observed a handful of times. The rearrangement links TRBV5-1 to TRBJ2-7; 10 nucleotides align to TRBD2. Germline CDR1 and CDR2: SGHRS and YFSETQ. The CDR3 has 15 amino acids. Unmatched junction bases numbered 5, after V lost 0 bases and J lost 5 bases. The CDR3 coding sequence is TGCGCCAGCAGCTTGGGAGCGGGGGGGCCGAACGAGCAGTACTTC. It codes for CASSLGAGGPNEQYF.

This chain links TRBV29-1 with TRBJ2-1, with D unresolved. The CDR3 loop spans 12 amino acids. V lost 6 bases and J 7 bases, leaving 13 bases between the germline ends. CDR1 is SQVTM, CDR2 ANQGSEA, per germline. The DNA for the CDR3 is TGCAGCGTCGACAACCCGGCAAATGAGCAGTTCTTC. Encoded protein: CSVDNPANEQFF.

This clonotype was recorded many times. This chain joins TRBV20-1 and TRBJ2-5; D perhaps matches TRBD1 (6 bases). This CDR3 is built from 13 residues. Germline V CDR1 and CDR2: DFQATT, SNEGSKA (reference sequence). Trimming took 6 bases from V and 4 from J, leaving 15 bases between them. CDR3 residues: CSAKRAGVETQYF. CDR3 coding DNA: TGCAGTGCGAAGAGAGCAGGGGTAGAGACCCAGTACTTC.

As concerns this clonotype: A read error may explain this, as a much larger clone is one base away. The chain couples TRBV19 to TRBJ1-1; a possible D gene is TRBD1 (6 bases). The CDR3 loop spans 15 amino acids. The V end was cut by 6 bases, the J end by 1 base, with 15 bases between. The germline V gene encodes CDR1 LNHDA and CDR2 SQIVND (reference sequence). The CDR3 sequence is CASSRRDTANTEAFF. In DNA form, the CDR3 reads TGTGCCAGTAGCCGTAGGGACACTGCGAACACTGAAGCTTTCTTT.

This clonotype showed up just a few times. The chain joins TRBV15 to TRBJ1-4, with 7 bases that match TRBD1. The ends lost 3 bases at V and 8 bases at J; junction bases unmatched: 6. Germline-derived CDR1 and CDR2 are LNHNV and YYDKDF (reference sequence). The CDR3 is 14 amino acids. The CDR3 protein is CATSSNRGGEKLFF. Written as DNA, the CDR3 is TGTGCCACCAGCAGTAACAGGGGTGGCGAAAAACTGTTTTTT. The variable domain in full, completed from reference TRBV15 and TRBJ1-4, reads DAMVIQNPRYQVTQFGKPVTLSCSQTLNHNVMYWYQQKSSQAPKLLFHYYDKDFNNEADTPDNFQSRRPNTSFCFLDIRSPGLGDTAMYLCATSSNRGGEKLFFGSGTQLSVL.

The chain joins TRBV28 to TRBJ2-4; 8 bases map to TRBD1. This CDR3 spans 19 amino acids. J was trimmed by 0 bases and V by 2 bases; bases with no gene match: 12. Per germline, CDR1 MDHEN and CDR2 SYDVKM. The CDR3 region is CASSLGSFRTGTAKNIQYF. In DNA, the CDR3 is TGTGCCAGCAGTTTAGGTTCCTTCCGGACAGGGACAGCCAAAAACATTCAGTACTTC.

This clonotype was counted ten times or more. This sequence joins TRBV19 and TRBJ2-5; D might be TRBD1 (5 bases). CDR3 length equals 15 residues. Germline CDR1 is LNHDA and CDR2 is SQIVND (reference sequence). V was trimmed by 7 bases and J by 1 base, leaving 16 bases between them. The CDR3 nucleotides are TGTGCCAGTAAACCACAGGCGTGGGGCCAAGAGACCCAGTACTTC. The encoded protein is CASKPQAWGQETQYF.

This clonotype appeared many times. CDR3 sequence reads: CASSQDTEAFF. CDR3 sequence (DNA): TGTGCCAGCAGTCAGGACACTGAAGCTTTCTTT. The chain links TRBV2 to TRBJ1-1; no clear D gene. Germline V lookup: CDR1 SNHLY, CDR2 FYNNEI. This CDR3 contains 11 residues. The ends were cut back, 5 bases at V and 3 bases at J, with 4 bases in the middle.

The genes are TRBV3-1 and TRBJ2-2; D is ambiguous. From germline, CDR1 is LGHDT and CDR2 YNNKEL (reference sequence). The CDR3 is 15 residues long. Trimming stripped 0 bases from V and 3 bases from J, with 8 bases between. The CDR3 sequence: CASSQEAQYTGELFF. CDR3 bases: TGTGCCAGCAGCCAAGAGGCCCAGTACACCGGGGAGCTGTTTTTT.

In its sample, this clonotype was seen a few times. DNA for the CDR3: TGTGCCAGCAGTCCACAGGGATCGGGAAACACCATATATTTT. Its protein product is CASSPQGSGNTIYF. The chain employs TRBV2 and TRBJ1-3, with D maybe TRBD1 (6 bases). CDR1 SNHLY and CDR2 FYNNEI come from the germline V gene. The CDR3 runs 14 residues. The ends were cut back, 5 bases at V and 4 bases at J, with 12 bases in the middle. Together with reference TRBV2 and TRBJ1-3, the CDR3 gives the full variable domain: EPEVTQTPSHQVTQMGQEVILRCVPISNHLYFYWYRQILGQKVEFLVSFYNNEISEKSEIFDDQFSVERPDGSNFTLKIRSTKLEDSAMYFCASSPQGSGNTIYFGEGSWLTVV.

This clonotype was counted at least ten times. The CDR3: CASSQQGLQTEAFF. CDR3 in DNA: TGTGCCAGCAGCCAACAGGGATTGCAAACTGAAGCTTTCTTT. The rearrangement joins TRBV4-2 to TRBJ1-1; possibly TRBD1 for D (5 bases). V lost 2 bases, J lost 5 bases, and 12 bases lay in between. The CDR3 is made up of 14 amino acids. Germline CDR1 reads LGHNA; CDR2 reads YNFKEQ.

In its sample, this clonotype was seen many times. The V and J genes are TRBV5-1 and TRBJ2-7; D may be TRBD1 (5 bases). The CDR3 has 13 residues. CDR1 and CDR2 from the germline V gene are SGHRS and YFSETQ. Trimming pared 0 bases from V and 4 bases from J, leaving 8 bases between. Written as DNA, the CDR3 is TGCGCCAGCAGCTTGGCAGGGCAATACGAGCAGTACTTC. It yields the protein CASSLAGQYEQYF.

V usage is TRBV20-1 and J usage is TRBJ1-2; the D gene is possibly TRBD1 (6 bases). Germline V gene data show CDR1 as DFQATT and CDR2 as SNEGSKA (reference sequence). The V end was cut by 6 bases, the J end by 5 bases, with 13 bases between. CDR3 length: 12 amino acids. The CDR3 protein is CSARTVLYGYTF. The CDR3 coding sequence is TGCAGTGCACGGACAGTACTTTATGGCTACACCTTC.

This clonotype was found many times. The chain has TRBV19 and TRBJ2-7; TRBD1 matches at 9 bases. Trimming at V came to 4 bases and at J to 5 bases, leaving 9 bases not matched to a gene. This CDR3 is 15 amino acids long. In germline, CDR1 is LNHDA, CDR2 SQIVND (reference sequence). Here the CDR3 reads CASSTPGTGSHEQYF. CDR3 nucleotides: TGTGCCAGTAGTACCCCAGGGACAGGGAGCCACGAGCAGTACTTC. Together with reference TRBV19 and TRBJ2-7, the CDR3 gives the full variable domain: DGGITQSPKYLFRKEGQNVTLSCEQNLNHDAMYWYRQDPGQGLRLIYYSQIVNDFQKGDIAEGYSVSREKKESFPLTVTSAQKNPTAFYLCASSTPGTGSHEQYFGPGTRLTVT.

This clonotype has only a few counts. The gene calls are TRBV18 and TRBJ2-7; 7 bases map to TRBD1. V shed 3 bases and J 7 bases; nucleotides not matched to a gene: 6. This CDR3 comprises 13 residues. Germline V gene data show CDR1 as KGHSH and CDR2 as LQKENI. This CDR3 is CASSPGQFSEQYF. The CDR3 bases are TGTGCCAGCTCACCGGGACAGTTTAGTGAGCAGTACTTC.

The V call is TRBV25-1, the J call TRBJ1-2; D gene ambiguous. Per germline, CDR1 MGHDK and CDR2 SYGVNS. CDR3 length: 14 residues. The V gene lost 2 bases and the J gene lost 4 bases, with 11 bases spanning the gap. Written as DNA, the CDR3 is TGTGCCAGCAGTGAAACCGGCACCTTCTATGGCTACACCTTC. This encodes CASSETGTFYGYTF.

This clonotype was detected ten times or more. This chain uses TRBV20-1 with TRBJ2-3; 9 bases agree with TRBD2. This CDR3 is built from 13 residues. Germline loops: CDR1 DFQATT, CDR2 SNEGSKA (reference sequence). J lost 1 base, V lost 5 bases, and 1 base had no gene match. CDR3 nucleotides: TGCAGTGCTGCGGGGGGGGGCACAGATACGCAGTATTTT. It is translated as CSAAGGGTDTQYF.

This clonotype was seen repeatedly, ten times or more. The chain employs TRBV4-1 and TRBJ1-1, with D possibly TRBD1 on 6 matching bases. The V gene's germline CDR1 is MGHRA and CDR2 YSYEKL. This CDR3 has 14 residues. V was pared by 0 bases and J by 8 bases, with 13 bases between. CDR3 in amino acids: CASSQDGTPVEAFF. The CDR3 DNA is TGCGCCAGCAGCCAAGACGGGACACCGGTGGAAGCTTTCTTT.

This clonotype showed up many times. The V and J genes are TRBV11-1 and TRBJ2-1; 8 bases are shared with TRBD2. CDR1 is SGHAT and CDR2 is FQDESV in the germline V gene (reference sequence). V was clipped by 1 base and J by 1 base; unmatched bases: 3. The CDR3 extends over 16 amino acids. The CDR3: CASSLGGGRSYNEQFF. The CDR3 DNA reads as TGTGCCAGCAGCTTAGGCGGGGGGCGATCCTACAATGAGCAGTTCTTC. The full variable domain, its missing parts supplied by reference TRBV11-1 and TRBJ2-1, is EAEVAQSPRYKITEKSQAVAFWCDPISGHATLYWYRQILGQGPELLVQFQDESVVDDSQLPKDRFSAERLKGVDSTLKIQPAELGDSAMYLCASSLGGGRSYNEQFFGPGTRLTVL.